This passage covers 2 T cell receptor beta chains from one sample sequenced in a study of shared clonotypes between healthy human individuals. Profiling relied on immunoSEQ multiplex PCR, and the TCRdb table lists in-frame clones only, not all of them. The data hold 500,000 to 700,000 clones, with 90% to 95% observed a single time. Naive CD8 cells lacked CD45RO, underwent positive selection for CCR7 and left out terminally differentiated effector memory CD45RA+ cells. Material for sequencing was naive CD8+ T cells sorted from blood. The receptor set was obtained from a woman aged 30 to 39 in good health.

As DNA, the CDR3 is TGTGCCAGCAGCTGGGGAGCGGGAGAGATTTACGAGCAGTACTTC. This gives the protein CASSWGAGEIYEQYF. The chain carries TRBV5-5 and TRBJ2-7; 8 positions agree with TRBD2. Germline CDR1 SGHKS, CDR2 YYEKEE (reference sequence). V trimming: 3 bases; J trimming: 4 bases; junction bases outside the gene matches: 9. This CDR3 region has 15 residues.

The chain joins TRBV19 to TRBJ2-5; 11 nucleotides align to TRBD2. TRBJ2-7 matches the DNA end more closely, so the J call is doubtful. This CDR3 has 17 residues. Germline loops: CDR1 LNHDA, CDR2 SQIVND (reference sequence). The CDR3 nucleotides are TGTGCCAGTAGTCCAGGACTAGCGGGCGATAGCTCCTACGAGCAGTACTTC. This translates into CASSPGLAGDSSYEQYF.